This record looks at one T cell receptor beta chain sequence and its context. This sample is part of a study of blood T cell repertoires in COVID-19. Researchers sorted participants into cohorts using their self-reported clinical history. Trimming cost V 3 bases and J 8 bases, with 10 bases left between them. Germline V lookup: CDR1 MNHEY, CDR2 SMNVEV (reference sequence). CDR3 size: 12 residues. Sequencing was performed with immunoSEQ multiplex PCR; in TCRdb, only in-frame clones are kept and a portion is missing. Of hundreds of thousands of clones listed, 75% to 90% are singletons. The TCR sequence derives from a man between 18 and 35 years old who had recovered from COVID-19. Sequenced material: PBMCs or T cells enriched from blood (not recorded which). The chain couples TRBV27 to TRBJ1-1; D unclear. CDR3 sequence reads: CASSFDGREAFF. DNA of the CDR3: TGTGCCAGCAGTTTCGATGGCAGAGAAGCTTTCTTT.